Described below is a single T cell receptor (beta chain) sequence and its context. Germline V lookup: CDR1 LGHDT, CDR2 YNNKEL (reference sequence). The CDR3 is 15 residues long. V was cut by 1 base and J by 9 bases, with 19 bases left in between. Arm-PCR of CDR3 regions and iRepertoire HTBI primers were the basis on which TCR beta libraries were built. TCRdb analysed the multiplex PCR reads with MiXCR anew, one entry per CDR3 protein. The table lists roughly 400,000 distinct CDR3 sequences, 20% of them singletons. The sample originates from a study of regulatory T cells in long-lasting Graves disease. The time point was: persistent/refractory GD, antithyroid drugs over 5 years with positive TRAb. Following extraction of RNA from PBMCs, that RNA was used to make the TCR library. Patients hailed from an endocrinology department in Xi'an, China.

The sample in question was peripheral blood mononuclear cells (PBMCs), obtained when the disease was refractory, from a patient treated with antithyroid drugs. This clonotype was sampled from a female donor with Graves disease. This chain links TRBV3-1 with TRBJ2-7; no clear D gene. The CDR3 coding sequence is TGTGCCAGCAGCCAAGGTCCGGAGTCTGGCATCGGGCAGTACTTC. Translated, it gives CASSQGPESGIGQYF.